Shown below are 28 T cell receptor beta chains from a single sample sequenced in a study of cytomegalovirus exposure and HLA in healthy donors. The PCR had 60 Vbeta and 13 Jbeta primers. The assay was immunoSEQ multiplex PCR, and TCRdb's table has in-frame clones only and misses some. The top ten hold roughly 2.5% of the sample, which has 100,000 to 150,000 clones, 70% to 85% seen once. Input material: PBMCs. These receptors came from a man aged 45-65 years in good health and CMV-seronegative.

The chain couples TRBV10-3 to TRBJ2-5, with 10 bases matching TRBD2. CDR3 length equals 16 residues. Unmatched junction bases numbered 8, after V lost 2 bases and J lost 5 bases. The germline gives CDR1 ENHRY, CDR2 SYGVKD. Here the CDR3 reads CAISELKRGGPETQYF. DNA for the CDR3: TGTGCCATCAGTGAGCTCAAGCGGGGGGGCCCGGAGACCCAGTACTTC.

The chain has TRBV9 and TRBJ2-5; D possibly corresponds to TRBD1 (6 bases). Trimming removed 0 bases at V and 3 bases at J, with 9 bases between. The CDR3 consists of 14 residues. Germline V gene sequence: CDR1 SGDLS, CDR2 YYNGEE. The chain's CDR3 is CASSVGSGEETQYF. Here the CDR3 DNA reads TGTGCCAGCAGCGTAGGTTCAGGGGAAGAGACCCAGTACTTC.

The V gene is TRBV5-1, the J gene TRBJ2-3, with a tentative D call TRBD2 (6 bases). This CDR3 has 15 residues. Germline V gene data show CDR1 as SGHRS and CDR2 as YFSETQ. Trimming pared 4 bases from V and 0 bases from J, leaving 12 bases between. The CDR3 loop reads CASSGGAVSTDTQYF. In DNA, the CDR3 is TGCGCCAGCAGCGGAGGGGCGGTTAGCACAGATACGCAGTATTTT.

The rearrangement joins TRBV4-1 to TRBJ1-2; 11 bases are shared with TRBD1. CDR1 and CDR2 (germline): MGHRA, YSYEKL. Losses at the gene ends were 0 bases for V and 5 bases for J; bases not matched to a gene: 5. The CDR3 covers 16 residues. Here the CDR3 reads CASSQDRTGGAYGYTF. The CDR3 nucleotides are TGCGCCAGCAGCCAAGATCGGACAGGGGGCGCGTATGGCTACACCTTC.

The chain employs TRBV7-3 and TRBJ2-1; 8 bases agree with TRBD1. Germline trimming cut 6 bases from V and 1 base from J; bases unmatched to any gene: 5. The CDR3 consists of 15 residues. Germline loops: CDR1 SGHTA, CDR2 FQGTGA. The CDR3 here is CASRSGTGSYNEQFF. The CDR3 DNA follows: TGTGCCAGCAGGTCCGGGACAGGATCCTACAATGAGCAGTTCTTC.

The rearrangement uses TRBV7-3 and TRBJ2-5, with unresolved D. This CDR3 has 13 residues. Germline V lookup: CDR1 SGHTA, CDR2 FQGTGA. Trimming removed 1 base at V and 1 base at J, with 4 bases between. The DNA for the CDR3 is TGTGCCAGCAGCTTAAACAGCCAAGAGACCCAGTACTTC. This gives the protein CASSLNSQETQYF.

This chain connects TRBV6-5 to TRBJ2-3; D perhaps matches TRBD1 (6 bases). CDR1 is MNHEY and CDR2 is SVGAGI in the germline V gene. This CDR3 contains 14 residues. Deletions cut 6 bases from V and 4 bases from J, with 14 bases between. Written as DNA, the CDR3 is TGTGCCAGCAGCTGGGGGCTTAAATCAGATACGCAGTATTTT. Its translation: CASSWGLKSDTQYF.

The rearrangement uses TRBV4-1 and TRBJ2-1; no reliable D call. Germline V lookup: CDR1 MGHRA, CDR2 YSYEKL. The V end lost 0 bases, the J end lost 0 bases, and 12 bases lay between the germline ends. The CDR3 loop spans 17 amino acids. CDR3 bases: TGCGCCAGCAGCCAAGAACCGGTTAGAGGCTCCTACAATGAGCAGTTCTTC. It translates to CASSQEPVRGSYNEQFF.

The chain employs TRBV30 and TRBJ1-2, with D hard to call. Trimming left V 6 bases short and J 2 bases short, with 13 bases between. Germline V gene lookup returns CDR1 GTSNPN and CDR2 SVGIG (reference sequence). The CDR3 spans 13 residues. The CDR3 DNA sequence: TGTGCCTGTCCCTCCGGGTACAACTATGGCTACACCTTC. It specifies CACPSGYNYGYTF.

V is TRBV4-2 and J is TRBJ1-4, with 7 bases matching TRBD1. This CDR3 is 18 amino acids long. The germline gives CDR1 LGHNA, CDR2 YNFKEQ. The V segment lost 0 bases and the J segment 7 bases; nucleotides outside the gene matches: 14. The CDR3 here is CASSQDNIRRGRGEKLFF. The CDR3 region has the DNA TGTGCCAGCAGCCAAGATAATATCAGGAGGGGGCGGGGTGAAAAACTGTTTTTT.

J is TRBJ1-2 and V is TRBV6-5; D is possibly TRBD1 (5 bases). Germline V CDR1 and CDR2: MNHEY, SVGAGI. V was pared by 1 base and J by 8 bases, with 11 bases between. The CDR3 spans 13 residues. The CDR3 bases are TGTGCCAGCAGTTACTATCCAGGGCGCGGCTACACCTTC. Translated: CASSYYPGRGYTF.

This clone was detected only a few times. The chain recombines TRBV2 with TRBJ2-3; D is ambiguous. This CDR3 is built from 14 residues. The V gene lost 3 bases and the J gene lost 4 bases, with 11 bases spanning the gap. CDR1 is SNHLY, CDR2 FYNNEI, per germline. The chain's CDR3 is CASSDSLASDTQYF. CDR3 nucleotide sequence: TGTGCCAGCAGTGATTCGTTAGCATCAGATACGCAGTATTTT.

This chain joins TRBV6-5 and TRBJ1-6; D is uncertain. CDR3 length equals 15 residues. V lost 2 bases and J lost 9, with 14 bases in between. In germline, CDR1 is MNHEY, CDR2 SVGAGI. CDR3 region: CASSYREGSGSPLHF. The CDR3 DNA sequence: TGTGCCAGCAGTTACCGGGAGGGATCAGGTTCACCCCTCCACTTT.

This chain connects TRBV5-6 to TRBJ1-2; 8 bases line up with TRBD1. Unmatched junction bases numbered 4, after V lost 2 bases and J lost 4 bases. Germline assignment: CDR1 SGHDT and CDR2 YYEEEE. CDR3 size: 14 residues. CDR3: CASSFRGRIYGYTF. The CDR3 DNA reads TGTGCCAGCAGCTTCAGGGGGCGGATCTATGGCTACACCTTC.

V is TRBV29-1 and J is TRBJ1-4; no clear D gene. The CDR3 contains 13 residues. Germline values: CDR1 SQVTM, CDR2 ANQGSEA. V was cut by 4 bases and J by 5 bases, with 11 bases left in between. The CDR3 DNA reads as TGCAGCGTTGTTGCCCAGGCGAATGAAAAACTGTTTTTT. It yields the protein CSVVAQANEKLFF.

This clone is deemed medium-sized. The chain is built from TRBV5-1 and TRBJ2-2, with D possibly being TRBD2 (6 bases). From germline, CDR1 is SGHRS and CDR2 YFSETQ. The CDR3 length is 15 residues. V was shortened by 1 base and J by 6 bases, with 13 bases between the two germline ends. CDR3 in amino acids: CASSLWGTGAGELFF. The CDR3 DNA sequence: TGCGCCAGCAGCTTGTGGGGAACGGGGGCCGGGGAGCTGTTTTTT.

The chain couples TRBV9 to TRBJ1-1; D is perhaps TRBD1 (5 bases). Trimming stripped 2 bases from V and 2 bases from J, with 16 bases between. Germline V gene lookup returns CDR1 SGDLS and CDR2 YYNGEE. There are 16 residues in the CDR3. The CDR3 DNA is TGTGCCAGCAGCGTGGGGCCTGACAGCCGAAACACTGAAGCTTTCTTT. This translates into CASSVGPDSRNTEAFF. Looking up the rest from reference TRBV9 and TRBJ1-1 gives the full variable domain: DSGVTQTPKHLITATGQRVTLRCSPRSGDLSVYWYQQSLDQGLQFLIQYYNGEERAKGNILERFSAQQFPDLHSELNLSSLELGDSALYFCASSVGPDSRNTEAFFGQGTRLTVV.

The sample holds one count of this clone. The V call is TRBV7-2, the J call TRBJ2-2; D is perhaps TRBD1 (6 bases). Germline CDR1 is SGHTA and CDR2 is FQGNSA. V lost 1 base to trimming and J lost 2 bases, with 11 bases between them. The CDR3 is 16 residues long. The DNA of the CDR3 is TGTGCCAGCAGCTTAGTAGGGACACCAAACACCGGGGAGCTGTTTTTT. It specifies CASSLVGTPNTGELFF.

This clone has only one observation. V and J are TRBV19 and TRBJ2-5; D not resolved. From germline, CDR1 is LNHDA and CDR2 SQIVND (reference sequence). This CDR3 has 13 residues. Between the trimmed V and J ends, which lost 3 bases and 3 bases, there was a span of 8 bases. CDR3 in DNA: TGTGCCAGTAGTATGTCCAGTGAAGAGACCCAGTACTTC. It codes for CASSMSSEETQYF.

The V call is TRBV10-3, the J call TRBJ2-7, with a possible D match to TRBD1 (5 bases). Germline V lookup: CDR1 ENHRY, CDR2 SYGVKD. V gave up 3 bases and J gave up 3 bases, with 9 bases separating them. The CDR3 has 13 residues. The CDR3 DNA reads TGTGCCATCAGTGATTCAGGGATCTACGAGCAGTACTTC. It specifies CAISDSGIYEQYF.

This clone came up once. This chain joins TRBV9 and TRBJ1-4; D remains ambiguous. Trimming cost V 8 bases and J 6 bases, with 14 bases left between them. The CDR3 spans 13 residues. CDR1 is SGDLS, CDR2 YYNGEE, per germline. The CDR3 region is CASSGRYDEKLFF. As DNA, the CDR3 is TGTGCCAGTTCAGGCAGATACGATGAAAAACTGTTTTTT.

This clone has more than one count but fewer than ten. This chain links TRBV4-3 with TRBJ1-1; D might be TRBD1 (5 bases). Germline V gene data show CDR1 as LGHNA and CDR2 as YSLEER. V was cut by 0 bases and J by 6 bases, with 14 bases left in between. The CDR3 is made up of 15 amino acids. The CDR3: CASSQELGWGAEAFF. In DNA, the CDR3 is TGCGCCAGCAGCCAAGAACTTGGGTGGGGCGCTGAAGCTTTCTTT.

The gene calls are TRBV5-1 and TRBJ2-5; 7 bases match TRBD2. Germline loops: CDR1 SGHRS, CDR2 YFSETQ. The V and J ends lost 2 bases and 1 base, in that order; junction bases with no gene match: 8. The CDR3 contains 16 residues. The CDR3 sequence is CASSLGPGGSQETQYF. The CDR3 nucleotides read TGCGCCAGCAGCTTAGGACCGGGGGGTTCCCAAGAGACCCAGTACTTC.

This rearrangement joins TRBV2 to TRBJ2-7; 8 nucleotides align to TRBD1. The CDR3 loop spans 15 amino acids. In germline, CDR1 is SNHLY, CDR2 FYNNEI. With V trimmed by 6 bases and J by 0 bases, 7 bases remained unmatched. CDR3 in amino acids: CASRRTGQDSYEQYF. The CDR3 DNA sequence: TGTGCCAGCAGACGAACGGGACAGGACTCCTACGAGCAGTACTTC.

This clone was seen a single time. The rearrangement uses TRBV6-5 and TRBJ2-3; D remains ambiguous. Trimming left V 3 bases short and J 6 bases short, with 10 bases between. Germline assignment: CDR1 MNHEY and CDR2 SVGAGI. The CDR3 is 13 amino acids. The CDR3 loop is CASSYDSGDTQYF. CDR3 DNA: TGTGCCAGCAGTTATGACTCCGGGGATACGCAGTATTTT.

This chain uses TRBV10-3 with TRBJ1-6; D remains unclear. Trimming took off 8 bases at V and 8 bases at J, with 16 bases between the two ends. The germline CDR1 and CDR2 sequences are ENHRY and SYGVKD. The CDR3 has 14 amino acids. CDR3 DNA sequence: TGTGCCATCGGAGGGTACCTTGGCGATTCACCCCTCCACTTT. This sequence encodes CAIGGYLGDSPLHF.

CDR3 nucleotide sequence: TGTGCCAGCAGCTTACTGGGGGGGGATGAAGAGACCCAGTACTTC. Translation: CASSLLGGDEETQYF. V usage is TRBV7-3 and J usage is TRBJ2-5; 7 bases line up with TRBD2. V gave up 2 bases and J gave up 3 bases; unmatched junction bases: 6. The CDR3 totals 15 residues. Germline V gene sequence: CDR1 SGHTA, CDR2 FQGTGA.

The chain has TRBV28 and TRBJ2-7; weak D call: TRBD1 (6 bases). This CDR3 is 14 amino acids long. V lost 5 bases, J lost 7 bases, and 18 bases lay in between. Germline V gene lookup returns CDR1 MDHEN and CDR2 SYDVKM. The CDR3 region is CASSPPPGDSEQYF. CDR3 nucleotide sequence: TGTGCCAGCAGTCCTCCCCCAGGGGATTCGGAGCAGTACTTC.